The clone carrying this T cell receptor beta chain has only a few counts. Its antigen is unidentified. Each CDR3 protein gets one entry after TCRdb re-called the 5' RACE reads with MiXCR. In the table there are about 160,000 distinct CDR3 sequences, over 7% of which are singletons. This sample was taken from a study of T cells after yellow fever vaccination. About the research overall: Libraries from low-cell-number fractions were prepared with the SMART-Seq v4 Ultra Low Input RNA kit.

Study outcomes and limitations: Only a minor proportion of clonotypes was detected across both CD4 and CD8 compartments.

The input for sequencing was CD8+ T cells sorted from PBMCs, taken 45 days after the yellow fever booster vaccination. This receptor was obtained from a man between 18 and 29 years old who received the YFV17D yellow fever vaccine.

The DNA of the CDR3 is TGTGCCATCAGTGAGAAGGCTCAAGGCTCCTACGAGCAGTACGTC. Protein sequence: CAISEKAQGSYEQYV. V usage is TRBV10-3 and J usage is TRBJ2-7; D is uncertain. In germline, CDR1 is ENHRY, CDR2 SYGVKD. CDR3 size: 15 residues. The V end lost 2 bases, the J end lost 0 bases, and 11 bases lay between the germline ends.